Listed below are T cell receptor beta chains from one sample, sequenced in a study of control samples from healthy donors and cancer patients. Profiling relied on immunoSEQ multiplex PCR, and the TCRdb table lists in-frame clones only, not all of them. Of about 150,000 clones listed, more than 85% are singletons. Sequenced material: blood. All receptors come from a man aged 50 or older in good health. Both conserved end residues are part of each CDR3. Fields, in order: J gene, clone size, V gene, D gene, CDR3 DNA, CDR3 protein. A D gene is named only where the DNA matches it firmly. Size tells how often a clone was seen (once, few, many) or the class of an expanded clone, and some rows leave it out.

>TRBJ2-5|-|TRBV3-1/TRBV3-2|TRBD1
TGTGCCAGCAGCCCGGACAGGACCAAGAGAGGGGACTTC
CASSPDRTKRGDF
>TRBJ2-5|-|TRBV11-2|-
TGTGCCAGCAGCTCGGGGCGTTTACAAGAGACCCAGTACTTC
CASSSGRLQETQYF
>TRBJ1-2|-|TRBV5-8|TRBD1
TGTGCCAGCAGCCTGGGACAGGGGAGAGGCTACACCTTC
CASSLGQGRGYTF
>TRBJ2-1|-|TRBV30|TRBD2
TGTGCCTGGAGGCGACTAGCGGGAGTTAATGAGCAGTTCTTC
CAWRRLAGVNEQFF
>TRBJ2-7|-|TRBV5-1|-
TGCGCCAGCAGCTTGGAGAGGGGTCAATCCTACGAGCAGTACTTC
CASSLERGQSYEQYF
>TRBJ2-3|-|TRBV24-1|TRBD2
TGTGCCACCAGTGATTTGCAGGCTAGCGGGAGATCAGATACGCAGTATTTT
CATSDLQASGRSDTQYF
>TRBJ2-5|-|TRBV24-1|-
TGTGCCACCAGTGATTTCCTTGTCCCGGGACAACAAGAGACCCAGTACTTC
CATSDFLVPGQQETQYF
>TRBJ2-5|-|TRBV5-1|-
TGCGCCAGCAGTCTGGAGGGGGAAGAGACCCAGTACTTC
CASSLEGEETQYF
>TRBJ1-5|-|TRBV4-2|-
TGTGCCAGCAGCCAAGATCAGACAGTCCCAAAGCCCCAGCATTTT
CASSQDQTVPKPQHF
>TRBJ1-1|-|TRBV19|-
TGTGCCAGTAGTATAGGGCCGGTGAACACTGAAGCTTTCTTT
CASSIGPVNTEAFF
>TRBJ1-1|-|TRBV24-1|-
TGTGCCACCAGTGACCACCTCAGGACTGAAGCTTTCTTT
CATSDHLRTEAFF
>TRBJ1-1|-|TRBV3-1/TRBV3-2|-
TGTGCCAGCAGCCAAGAATCTCAGGTACGGACTGAAGCTTTCTTT
CASSQESQVRTEAFF
>TRBJ2-1|-|TRBV5-1|TRBD2
TGCGCCAGCAGCCCGAAACCCGGGACTAGCATGCATGAGCAGTTCTTC
CASSPKPGTSMHEQFF
>TRBJ2-7|-|TRBV21-1|-
TGTGCCAGCAGTACCGGGACTAGCGGGAGGTACGAGCAGTACTTC
CASSTGTSGRYEQYF
>TRBJ2-1|-|TRBV7-6|TRBD1
TGTGCCAGCAGCTTAGCTTGGGGAACAGGGGGCAGTGAGCAGTTCTTC
CASSLAWGTGGSEQFF
>TRBJ2-7|-|TRBV10-1|TRBD1
TGCGCCAGCGGGACAGGGGTCGAGCAGTACTTC
CASGTGVEQYF
>TRBJ1-5|once|TRBV28|-
TGTGCCAGCACTCTCGGGTGGGGGGCGTCCAGCAATCAGCCCCAGCATTTT
CASTLGWGASSNQPQHF
>TRBJ2-3|-|TRBV18|-
TGTGCCAGCTCACCGGTATCCCCAACGACAGATACGCAGTATTTT
CASSPVSPTTDTQYF
>TRBJ1-5|once|TRBV12-5|-
TGTGCTAGTGGTTTGGTAACGGTGAGGGAAAATCAGCCCCAGCATTTT
CASGLVTVRENQPQHF
>TRBJ2-3|-|TRBV28|TRBD2
TGTGCCAGCGGATCGGGGGAGGGCCCAGATACGCAGTATTTT
CASGSGEGPDTQYF
>TRBJ2-2|-|TRBV21-1|-
TGTGCCAGCAGCAAAGAAGGGACAGGGGGCTGTCCCGGGGAGCTGTTTTTT
CASSKEGTGGCPGELFF
>TRBJ1-5|-|TRBV10-3|-
TGTGCCATCACCACCGATAGCAATCAGCCCCAGCATTTT
CAITTDSNQPQHF
>TRBJ2-5|-|TRBV10-3|TRBD2
TGTGCCATCAGGAAGAGCGGGGGTCCCCAAGAGACCCAGTACTTC
CAIRKSGGPQETQYF
>TRBJ2-1|-|TRBV28|-
TGTGCCAGCAGTCCTTCGTCAGTCGTAATTGGGGATGAGCAGTTCTTC
CASSPSSVVIGDEQFF
>TRBJ2-3|once|TRBV9|-
TGTGCCAGCAGCCAGGGGGGTGGCACAGATACGCAGTATTTT
CASSQGGGTDTQYF
>TRBJ1-5|once|TRBV28|-
TGTGCCAACGCGGGGGCAGGGAATCAGCCCCAGCATTTT
CANAGAGNQPQHF
>TRBJ2-5|-|TRBV6-5|TRBD2
TGTGCCAGCAGGGGACTAGCGGAAGAGACCCAGTACTTC
CASRGLAEETQYF
>TRBJ1-2|-|TRBV12-5|-
TGTGCTAGTGGTTTGGCACCAAATCCCAGGGAGGGCTACACCTTC
CASGLAPNPREGYTF
>TRBJ2-2|-|TRBV27|TRBD1
TGTGCCAGCAGGAAACAGGGGGGATATGCGAACACCGGGGAGCTGTTTTTT
CASRKQGGYANTGELFF
>TRBJ1-4|-|TRBV5-1|-
TGCGCCAGCAGCTTGGGAGCGGCTAATGAAAAACTGTTTTTT
CASSLGAANEKLFF
>TRBJ1-3|once|TRBV7-2|-
TGTGCCAGCAGCTTAGGATTAGGAGGAGGTACTGGAAACACCATATATTTT
CASSLGLGGGTGNTIYF
>TRBJ1-3|-|TRBV19|-
TGTGCCAGTAGTGACTGGGGAAGTGGAAACACCATATATTTT
CASSDWGSGNTIYF
>TRBJ2-1|-|TRBV30|-
TGTGCCTGGAGTGTAACCAATGAGCAGTTCTTC
CAWSVTNEQFF
>TRBJ2-7|-|TRBV20-1|TRBD2
TGCAGTGCTAGTAGGCAGCGGGAGGGCGAGCAGTACTTC
CSASRQREGEQYF
>TRBJ2-7|once|TRBV14|TRBD1
TGTGCCAGCAGCCTCGGACAGGGAACCTACGAGCAGTACTTC
CASSLGQGTYEQYF
>TRBJ2-1|-|TRBV27|TRBD2
TGTGCCAGCAGTTTATACTATCGGGGGGAGAATGAGCAGTTCTTC
CASSLYYRGENEQFF
>TRBJ1-5|-|TRBV28|-
TGTGCCAGCAGTTCGCCCAACAGGGACATCAGCAATCAGCCCCAGCATTTT
CASSSPNRDISNQPQHF
>TRBJ1-2|-|TRBV28|-
TGTGCCAGCAGTTCCCTGTCGAGGGGCTACACCTTC
CASSSLSRGYTF
>TRBJ2-1|once|TRBV11-2|TRBD1
TGTGCCAGCAGCTTAACGACAGGGGGTGGCAATGAGCAGTTCTTC
CASSLTTGGGNEQFF
>TRBJ1-3|few|TRBV3-1/TRBV3-2|-
TGTGCCAGCAGCCAATTTACAGGTTCGCTGGCCTCTGGAAACACCATATATTTT
CASSQFTGSLASGNTIYF
>TRBJ2-3|once|TRBV5-1|TRBD1
TGCGCCAGCAGCATAACAGGGGAAGATACGCAGTATTTT
CASSITGEDTQYF
>TRBJ2-7|-|TRBV28|TRBD1
TGTGCCAGCAGTCGTGACAGGGGCTACGAGCAGTACTTC
CASSRDRGYEQYF
>TRBJ2-3|-|TRBV5-1|-
TGCGCCAGCAGGGGGTTCACAGATACGCAGTATTTT
CASRGFTDTQYF
>TRBJ2-3|few|TRBV7-9|TRBD2
TGTGCCAGCAGCGGGCCCGGGACTAGCGGGAGTTTATCAGATACGCAGTATTTT
CASSGPGTSGSLSDTQYF
>TRBJ1-2|-|TRBV7-8|TRBD1
TGTGCCAGCAGCCCCCGGACAGGGCCGGCAAACTATGGCTACACCTTC
CASSPRTGPANYGYTF
>TRBJ2-7|once|TRBV5-1|TRBD1
TGCGCCAGCAGCTCCGGACAGGGGGCGTACGAGCAGTACTTC
CASSSGQGAYEQYF
>TRBJ2-1|once|TRBV18|-
TGTGCCAGCTCTAAGGGGGTAGAGCCCTACAATGAGCAGTTCTTC
CASSKGVEPYNEQFF
>TRBJ2-7|-|TRBV11-1|-
TGTGCCAGCAGCTCCCAAGGTCGCCACCGGCAAGAGCAGTACTTC
CASSSQGRHRQEQYF
>TRBJ1-4|-|TRBV4-2|-
TGTGCCAGCAGCCAAGCGTTCGGGACTAATGAAAAACTGTTTTTT
CASSQAFGTNEKLFF
>TRBJ1-2|-|TRBV29-1|-
TGCAGCGCAGCGGGACTGATCTATGGCTACACCTTC
CSAAGLIYGYTF
>TRBJ1-5|-|TRBV19|TRBD1
TGTGCCAATAATTTGGCAGGGGGGCAGCCCCAGCATTTT
CANNLAGGQPQHF
>TRBJ1-6|-|TRBV6-6|-
TGTGCCAGCACCCGGGGTGAAGGGTCCGGCAATTCACCCCTCCACTTT
CASTRGEGSGNSPLHF